Listed below are T cell receptor beta chains from one sample, sequenced in a study of shared clonotypes between healthy human individuals. Method: immunoSEQ multiplex PCR; TCRdb's copy keeps in-frame clones and lacks some. The sample holds about 1.1 million clones; around three quarters are singletons and the top ten take 0.55% to 0.7%. Sequencing was carried out using memory CD4+ T cells from PBMCs. These receptors all stem from a man aged 18 to 35 in good health. Some clones in this sample may be carry-over from other donors' samples. Both conserved end residues are part of each CDR3. D genes are given only for firm matches. Size is stated for part of the rows, as once, few or many counts, or as a class when the clone is expanded.

clone size	V gene	D gene	J gene	CDR3 length	CDR3 DNA	CDR3 protein
-	TRBV7-2	TRBD1	TRBJ2-5	15	TGTGCCAGCAGCGCGGGACAGGGCGGCGGTCAGACCCAGTACTTC	CASSAGQGGGQTQYF
-	TRBV7-2	TRBD2	TRBJ2-7	14	TGTGCCAGCAGCTTCCGGGGGGGCTCCTACGAGCAGTACTTC	CASSFRGGSYEQYF
-	TRBV11-2	TRBD2	TRBJ2-7	14	TGTGCCAGCAGACAAGCGGGGGGCCCCTACGAGCAGTACTTC	CASRQAGGPYEQYF
-	TRBV18	-	TRBJ2-1	12	TGTGCCAGCTCACAAGGGGTTGGTGAGCAGTTCTTC	CASSQGVGEQFF
once	TRBV6-5	-	TRBJ1-5	15	TGTGCCAGCTCCCTCCGGGCGGGTGGTGACCAGCCCCAGCATTTT	CASSLRAGGDQPQHF
-	TRBV10-3	TRBD2	TRBJ2-7	13	TGTGCCATCAGTGTGGGGACTACTTACGAGCAGTACTTC	CAISVGTTYEQYF
-	TRBV2	-	TRBJ2-7	12	TGTGCCAGCGCCCCCCGTACGTACGAGCAGTACTTC	CASAPRTYEQYF
-	TRBV11-2	TRBD1	TRBJ1-1	14	TGTGCCAGCAGCCAGACAGGGATGGGCACTGAAGCTTTCTTT	CASSQTGMGTEAFF
-	TRBV19	-	TRBJ1-1	13	TGTGCCAGTAGTATAGATGGCGGCACTGAAGCTTTCTTT	CASSIDGGTEAFF
-	TRBV7-3	-	TRBJ2-2	16	TGTGCCAGCAGCTTTCCAGGGGCCGCGAACACCGGGGAGCTGTTTTTT	CASSFPGAANTGELFF
-	TRBV5-1	TRBD1	TRBJ2-2	16	TGCGCCAGCAGCTTCTCCGGGACAGGCGACACCGGGGAGCTGTTTTTT	CASSFSGTGDTGELFF
-	TRBV2	TRBD1	TRBJ2-4	14	TGTGCCAGCAGTGAAAGGACAGGCAAAAACATTCAGTACTTC	CASSERTGKNIQYF
-	TRBV2	TRBD2	TRBJ2-3	15	TGTGCCAGCAGTGGGAATGGACTAGCAACCGATACGCAGTATTTT	CASSGNGLATDTQYF
-	TRBV12-5	-	TRBJ1-2	17	TGTGCTAGTGGTACCAATAAAACTAAGAGTTTTAACTATGGCTACACCTTC	CASGTNKTKSFNYGYTF
once	TRBV18	-	TRBJ1-1	14	TGTGCCAGCTCGCCAGTACAGGGAGCGGGTGAAGCTTTCTTT	CASSPVQGAGEAFF
once	TRBV7-9	-	TRBJ1-1	12	TGTGCCAGCACCAGAGATAACACTGAAGCTTTCTTT	CASTRDNTEAFF
-	TRBV6-6	-	TRBJ1-1	15	TGTGCCAGCAGTTACGAGGCGATCGGACGGACTGAAGCTTTCTTT	CASSYEAIGRTEAFF
-	TRBV27	TRBD2	TRBJ2-1	16	TGTGCCAGCAGTATCCGGACTAGCGGCTCCTACAATGAGCAGTTCTTC	CASSIRTSGSYNEQFF
-	TRBV19	-	TRBJ1-1	14	TGTGCCAGTAGTATTACAAGGCTGAACACTGAAGCTTTCTTT	CASSITRLNTEAFF
-	TRBV7-9	-	TRBJ2-7	15	TGTGCCAGCAGCTTAAGGGGAAAGTCATCCTCCGAGCAGTACTTC	CASSLRGKSSSEQYF
-	TRBV27	TRBD2	TRBJ2-7	14	TGTGCCAGCAGTTTAGAGGGGACTAGCTACGAGCAGTACTTC	CASSLEGTSYEQYF
-	TRBV9	-	TRBJ2-1	8	TGTCCCAACAATGAGCAGTTCTTC	CPNNEQFF
-	TRBV28	TRBD1	TRBJ2-2	16	TGTGCCAGCAGTTTCTCCAGGGGGCTTATCACCGGGGAGCTGTTTTTT	CASSFSRGLITGELFF
once	TRBV7-2	TRBD1	TRBJ1-2	13	TGTGCCAGCAGTACAGGGACAGGGTATGGCTACACCTTC	CASSTGTGYGYTF
-	TRBV5-1	TRBD1	TRBJ2-2	17	TGCGCCAGCACGGGAGCAGGGGGCGATCCAGAGGGCGGGGAGCTGTTTTTT	CASTGAGGDPEGGELFF
-	TRBV5-4	TRBD2	TRBJ2-1	15	TGTGCCAGCAGCCAGACTAGCGGGCTCCACAATGAGCAGTTCTTC	CASSQTSGLHNEQFF
-	TRBV18	TRBD1	TRBJ1-1	14	TGTGCCAGCACCTCAGGGGGCTCGGGCACTGAAGCTTTCTTT	CASTSGGSGTEAFF
-	TRBV5-4	-	TRBJ1-2	13	TGTGCCAGCAGCTCTGGAACTAACTATGGCTACACCTTC	CASSSGTNYGYTF
-	TRBV5-1	TRBD2	TRBJ2-1	15	TGCGCCAGCCATCGACTAGCGGGAGGTTCGGATGAGCAGTTCTTC	CASHRLAGGSDEQFF
-	TRBV5-1	-	TRBJ2-3	15	TGCGCCAGCAGCGCCAGATACAGGGACGCAGATACGCAGTATTTT	CASSARYRDADTQYF
few	TRBV5-6	-	TRBJ2-7	12	TGTGCCAGCAGCTTGTGGGGTTACGAGCAGTACTTC	CASSLWGYEQYF
once	TRBV11-2	TRBD2	TRBJ2-7	17	TGTGCCAGCAGCTTAGCCCCTCTAGCGGGAGCCGCCCACGAGCAGTACTTC	CASSLAPLAGAAHEQYF
-	TRBV5-5	-	TRBJ2-7	16	TGTGCCAGCAGCTTCGGACCAATCGGGCCCTCTCGGGAGCAGTACTTC	CASSFGPIGPSREQYF
-	TRBV29-1	-	TRBJ1-2	14	TGCGGCGTTAATATGCGGGCCAGCTACTATGGCTACACCTTC	CGVNMRASYYGYTF
-	TRBV19	TRBD2	TRBJ2-5	18	TGTGCCAGTAGTAACCGTCCCCCACTAGCGGGTACACAAGAGACCCAGTACTTC	CASSNRPPLAGTQETQYF
few	TRBV13	-	TRBJ2-7	14	TGTGCCAGCAGCTTTAATCGGATCTCCTACGAGCAGTACTTC	CASSFNRISYEQYF
-	TRBV10-3	-	TRBJ1-5	12	TGTGCCGTCGGGGGTTCCAATCAGCCCCAGCATTTT	CAVGGSNQPQHF
-	TRBV15	-	TRBJ2-5	16	TGTGCCACCAGCAGATCGCCCGTTAGGGGCGAAGAGACCCAGTACTTC	CATSRSPVRGEETQYF
-	TRBV11-2	-	TRBJ2-6	17	TGTGCCAGCAGCCACCGACCCGGGTCCTCAGGGGCCAACGTCCTGACTTTC	CASSHRPGSSGANVLTF
-	TRBV6-5	-	TRBJ2-3	14	TGTGCCAGCAAGGGAGAGGTTAGCACAGATACGCAGTATTTT	CASKGEVSTDTQYF
few	TRBV9	-	TRBJ1-2	13	TGTGCCAGCAGCGTATTGGCCGGGAGCAGCTACACCTTC	CASSVLAGSSYTF
once	TRBV5-4	-	TRBJ2-2	15	TGTGCCAGCAGCTTGGCGAGGGCGAACACCGGGGAGCTGTTTTTT	CASSLARANTGELFF
-	TRBV11-2	-	TRBJ2-1	11	TGTGCCAGCAGAAAAAGGGATGAGCAGTTCTTC	CASRKRDEQFF
-	TRBV5-6	TRBD1	TRBJ1-1	14	TGTGCCAGCATGCTCTTCGTAGGACAGGGCGAAGCTTTCTTT	CASMLFVGQGEAFF
-	TRBV15	-	TRBJ1-5	15	TGTGCCACCAGTCCCGGGGGCTGGAGCAATCAGCCCCAGCATTTT	CATSPGGWSNQPQHF